The 20 T cell receptor beta chains given below trace back to one sample, sequenced in a study of memory CD4+ T cells and cytomegalovirus serostatus. Libraries were prepared by immunoSEQ multiplex PCR; TCRdb keeps only in-frame clonotypes and omits some of them. The repertoire consists of tens of thousands of clones, with approximately 81% occurring once and the leading ten covering around 1.1%. The sort gate was single viable CD3+CD4+CD8-CD45RO+ cells for memory CD4+ T cells. The sample taken for sequencing was memory CD4+ T cells from blood. The receptor source for this set is an adult in good health and CMV-seronegative.

The rearrangement links TRBV18 to TRBJ1-3; TRBD1 matches at 10 bases. Germline-derived CDR1 and CDR2 are KGHSH and LQKENI. This CDR3 contains 17 residues. J gave up 0 bases and V 6 bases, and 8 bases lay outside the gene matches. The CDR3 nucleotides read TGTGCCAGCTCGCGGGACAGGGGTTCGAACTCTGGAAACACCATATATTTT. The encoded protein is CASSRDRGSNSGNTIYF.

This chain connects TRBV15 to TRBJ2-5; no definite D call. V lost 0 bases, J lost 5 bases, and 7 bases lay in between. This CDR3 contains 13 residues. The V gene's germline CDR1 is LNHNV and CDR2 YYDKDF (reference sequence). The CDR3 spells CATSRDIKETQYF. The CDR3 DNA follows: TGTGCCACCAGCAGAGATATCAAGGAGACCCAGTACTTC. Based on the CDR3 plus reference TRBV15 and TRBJ2-5, the full variable domain is DAMVIQNPRYQVTQFGKPVTLSCSQTLNHNVMYWYQQKSSQAPKLLFHYYDKDFNNEADTPDNFQSRRPNTSFCFLDIRSPGLGDTAMYLCATSRDIKETQYFGPGTRLLVL.

The chain recombines TRBV9 with TRBJ1-2, with 10 bases identical to TRBD1. CDR3 size: 14 residues. The germline CDR1 and CDR2 sequences are SGDLS and YYNGEE. The trim removed 4 bases at V and 4 bases at J, leaving 4 bases unmatched. The DNA of the CDR3 is TGTGCCAGCAGCCAAGGACAGGGGGGCTATGGCTACACCTTC. Protein product: CASSQGQGGYGYTF.

The chain is built from TRBV6-5 and TRBJ1-3, with 9 positions matching TRBD1. J lost 8 bases, V lost 8 bases, and 10 bases had no gene match. CDR3 size: 14 residues. The germline V gene has CDR1 MNHEY and CDR2 SVGAGI. This CDR3 is CASSRDRAGDTIYF. Here the CDR3 DNA reads TGTGCCAGCTCTAGGGACAGGGCTGGGGACACCATATATTTT.

The chain has TRBV9 and TRBJ2-1, with a weak D call TRBD2 (5 bases). The CDR3 is 14 amino acids. The ends were cut back, 3 bases at V and 12 bases at J, with 19 bases in the middle. CDR1 and CDR2 (germline): SGDLS, YYNGEE. The CDR3 reads CASSARTAGSSQFF. The CDR3 coding sequence is TGTGCCAGCAGCGCTCGGACTGCCGGCTCCTCGCAGTTCTTC.

V is TRBV18 and J is TRBJ1-1; D remains ambiguous. The germline gives CDR1 KGHSH, CDR2 LQKENI. The CDR3 has 14 residues. The V gene lost 3 bases and the J gene lost 7 bases, with 15 bases spanning the gap. CDR3 region: CASSPSSVGNEAFF. CDR3 nucleotides: TGTGCCAGCTCACCGTCGTCGGTAGGGAATGAAGCTTTCTTT.

This clone has just a few counts. The chain combines TRBV25-1 with TRBJ2-3, with 7 bases aligning to TRBD2. Germline CDR1 MGHDK, CDR2 SYGVNS. Unmatched junction bases numbered 8, after V lost 6 bases and J lost 2 bases. This CDR3 is 15 amino acids long. CDR3 in amino acids: CASSPGGMNTDTQYF. CDR3 DNA sequence: TGTGCCAGCAGCCCCGGGGGGATGAACACAGATACGCAGTATTTT.

This chain joins TRBV6-5 and TRBJ2-7, with D perhaps assigned TRBD1 or TRBD2 (5 bases each). The CDR3 extends over 15 amino acids. V was cut by 8 bases and J by 1 base, with 18 bases left in between. Germline V gives CDR1 MNHEY, CDR2 SVGAGI. The DNA for the CDR3 is TGTGCCAGCGGGGGACCCTGGGACGGGTCCTACGAGCAGTACTTC. This gives the protein CASGGPWDGSYEQYF.

The CDR3 DNA reads TGTGCCAGCACCGGTGACAGCACCTATGGCTACACCTTC. The encoded protein is CASTGDSTYGYTF. The chain couples TRBV2 to TRBJ1-2; tentatively, D is TRBD1 (5 bases). The CDR3 loop spans 13 amino acids. Looked up from germline, CDR1 is SNHLY and CDR2 is FYNNEI. The V and J ends lost 7 bases and 4 bases respectively, with 13 bases between them.

The CDR3 region has the DNA TGTGCCAGCAGCGCGTTAGGTCGGGAGAGTGAGCAGTTCTTC. It codes for CASSALGRESEQFF. This chain joins TRBV27 and TRBJ2-1, with a weak D call TRBD2 (6 bases). The CDR3 length is 14 residues. The germline CDR1 and CDR2 sequences are MNHEY and SMNVEV (reference sequence). V lost 6 bases and J lost 9, with 18 bases in between.

The rearrangement links TRBV11-2 to TRBJ2-3, with D possibly being TRBD2 (6 bases). With 7 bases removed from V and 5 bases from J, the gap between germline ends came to 22 bases. The CDR3 extends over 16 amino acids. Germline values: CDR1 SGHAT, CDR2 FQNNGV. This CDR3 is CASTFRPGDVRDTQYF. The CDR3 region has the DNA TGTGCCAGCACCTTCCGGCCGGGGGACGTTAGAGATACGCAGTATTTT.

V usage is TRBV5-6 and J usage is TRBJ2-5; unclear D gene. Germline loops: CDR1 SGHDT, CDR2 YYEEEE. This CDR3 spans 14 amino acids. V lost 0 bases and J lost 5, with 11 bases in between. The CDR3 is CASSLASGGETQYF. The CDR3 DNA reads as TGTGCCAGCAGCTTGGCTTCGGGTGGTGAGACCCAGTACTTC.

This clone appeared a single time. This chain links TRBV21-1 with TRBJ1-1. TRBV21-1 is an annotated pseudogene. CDR3 length equals 15 residues. The CDR3 DNA reads TGTGCCAGCAGCAAAGATCGGGCGGTGAACACTGAAGCTTTCTTT. Its protein product is CASSKDRAVNTEAFF.

J is TRBJ2-5 and V is TRBV25-1; TRBD2 is a possible D gene (6 bases). The V end was cut by 3 bases, the J end by 4 bases, with 15 bases between. This CDR3 spans 15 amino acids. Per germline, CDR1 MGHDK and CDR2 SYGVNS. CDR3 in amino acids: CASSDSAGTGETQYF. Here the CDR3 DNA reads TGTGCCAGCAGTGATAGCGCGGGAACTGGAGAGACCCAGTACTTC.

V usage is TRBV2 and J usage is TRBJ2-5, with D possibly being TRBD1 or TRBD2 (5 bases each). CDR1 is SNHLY and CDR2 is FYNNEI in the germline V gene. This CDR3 spans 11 amino acids. Trimming removed 8 bases at V and 7 bases at J, with 11 bases between. The CDR3 spells CASVGARTQYF. The CDR3 region has the DNA TGTGCCAGCGTCGGGGCCAGGACCCAGTACTTC.

This chain joins TRBV30 and TRBJ2-1; TRBD2 might be the D (6 bases). The ends were cut back, 0 bases at V and 10 bases at J, with 16 bases in the middle. This CDR3 contains 14 residues. Germline V gives CDR1 GTSNPN, CDR2 SVGIG (reference sequence). The CDR3 DNA sequence: TGTGCCTGGAGTGTGGGAGTTGCCGGGAGCGAGCAGTTCTTC. Its translation: CAWSVGVAGSEQFF.

The chain carries TRBV18 and TRBJ2-7, with D unclear. The CDR3 is made up of 13 amino acids. Trimming cost V 5 bases and J 3 bases, with 11 bases left between them. Germline V gene data show CDR1 as KGHSH and CDR2 as LQKENI. The CDR3 sequence is CASSESQYYEQYF. The CDR3 coding sequence is TGTGCCAGCTCAGAGAGTCAGTACTACGAGCAGTACTTC.

J is TRBJ1-1 and V is TRBV7-3, with D uncertain. Trimming cost V 5 bases and J 5 bases, with 12 bases left between them. From germline, CDR1 is SGHTA and CDR2 FQGTGA. The CDR3 totals 13 residues. CDR3 nucleotides: TGTGCCAGCAGCAAAAGGGCGGAGACTGAAGCTTTCTTT. This sequence encodes CASSKRAETEAFF.

This sequence joins TRBV7-3 and TRBJ2-3, with D perhaps matching TRBD2 (6 bases). Germline V CDR1 and CDR2: SGHTA, FQGTGA. Trimming took 3 bases from V and 4 from J, leaving 11 bases between them. CDR3 size: 14 residues. The CDR3 nucleotides are TGTGCCAGCAGCTTCGGGAGAAGCTCAGATACGCAGTATTTT. Its translation: CASSFGRSSDTQYF.

V is TRBV4-3 and J is TRBJ2-5; 14 bases are shared with TRBD2. The CDR3 runs 19 residues. Trimming at V came to 0 bases and at J to 2 bases, leaving 8 bases not matched to a gene. CDR1 LGHNA and CDR2 YSLEER come from the germline V gene. CDR3 amino acids: CASSQDYGTSGGVQETQYF. Here the CDR3 DNA reads TGCGCCAGCAGCCAAGATTATGGGACTAGCGGGGGCGTTCAAGAGACCCAGTACTTC.